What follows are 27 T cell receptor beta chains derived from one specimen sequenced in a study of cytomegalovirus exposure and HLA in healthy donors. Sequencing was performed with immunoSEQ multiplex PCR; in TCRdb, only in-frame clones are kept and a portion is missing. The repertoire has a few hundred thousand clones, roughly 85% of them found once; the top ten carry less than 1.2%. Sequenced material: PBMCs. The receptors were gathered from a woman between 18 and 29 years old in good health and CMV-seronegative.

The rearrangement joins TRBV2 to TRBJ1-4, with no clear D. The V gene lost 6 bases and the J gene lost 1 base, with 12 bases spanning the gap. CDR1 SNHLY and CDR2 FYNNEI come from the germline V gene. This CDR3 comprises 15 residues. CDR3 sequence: CASSPSGKTNEKLFF. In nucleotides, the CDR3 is TGTGCCAGCAGCCCCTCCGGGAAAACTAATGAAAAACTGTTTTTT.

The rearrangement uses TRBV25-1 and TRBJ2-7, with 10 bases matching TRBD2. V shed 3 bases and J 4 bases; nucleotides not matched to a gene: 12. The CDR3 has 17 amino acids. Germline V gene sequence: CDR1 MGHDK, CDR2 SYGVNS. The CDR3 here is CASSDWGEREGRYEQYF. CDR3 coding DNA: TGTGCCAGCAGTGACTGGGGGGAGCGGGAGGGTAGGTACGAGCAGTACTTC.

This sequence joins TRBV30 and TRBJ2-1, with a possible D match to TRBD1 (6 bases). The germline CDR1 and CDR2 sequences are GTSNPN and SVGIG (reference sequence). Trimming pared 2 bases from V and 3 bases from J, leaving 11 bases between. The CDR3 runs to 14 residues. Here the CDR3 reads CAWSSGDNYNEQFF. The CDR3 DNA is TGTGCCTGGAGTTCCGGGGACAACTACAATGAGCAGTTCTTC.

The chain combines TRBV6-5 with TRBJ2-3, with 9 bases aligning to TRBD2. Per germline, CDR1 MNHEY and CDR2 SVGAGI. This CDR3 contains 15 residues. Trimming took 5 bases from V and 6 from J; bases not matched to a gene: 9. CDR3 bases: TGTGCCAGCAGTCTGACTAGCGGTCTCGGGGATACGCAGTATTTT. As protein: CASSLTSGLGDTQYF.

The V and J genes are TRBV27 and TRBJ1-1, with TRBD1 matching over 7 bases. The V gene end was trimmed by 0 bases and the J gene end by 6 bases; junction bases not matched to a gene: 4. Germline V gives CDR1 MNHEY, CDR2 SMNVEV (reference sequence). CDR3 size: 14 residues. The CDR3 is CASSLSTGSAEAFF. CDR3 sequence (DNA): TGTGCCAGCAGTTTATCGACAGGGTCGGCTGAAGCTTTCTTT.

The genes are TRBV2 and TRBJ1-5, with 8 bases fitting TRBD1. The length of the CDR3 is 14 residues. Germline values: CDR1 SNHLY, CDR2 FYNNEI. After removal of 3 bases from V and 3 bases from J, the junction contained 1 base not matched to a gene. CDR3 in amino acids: CASSDQGANQPQHF. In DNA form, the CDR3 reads TGTGCCAGCAGTGACCAGGGGGCCAATCAGCCCCAGCATTTT. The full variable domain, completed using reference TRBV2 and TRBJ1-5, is EPEVTQTPSHQVTQMGQEVILRCVPISNHLYFYWYRQILGQKVEFLVSFYNNEISEKSEIFDDQFSVERPDGSNFTLKIRSTKLEDSAMYFCASSDQGANQPQHFGDGTRLSIL.

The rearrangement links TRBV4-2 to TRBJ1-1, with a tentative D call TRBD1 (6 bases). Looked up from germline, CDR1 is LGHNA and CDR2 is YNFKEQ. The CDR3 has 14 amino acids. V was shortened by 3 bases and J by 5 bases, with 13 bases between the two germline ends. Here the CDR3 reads CASSHPGDLTEAFF. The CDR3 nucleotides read TGTGCCAGCAGCCACCCAGGGGACCTAACTGAAGCTTTCTTT.

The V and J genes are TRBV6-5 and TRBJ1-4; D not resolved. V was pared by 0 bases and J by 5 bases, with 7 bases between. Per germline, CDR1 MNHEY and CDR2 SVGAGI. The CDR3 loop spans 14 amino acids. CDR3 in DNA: TGTGCCAGCAGTTACTCGGGCCAGAATGAAAAACTGTTTTTT. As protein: CASSYSGQNEKLFF.

Here the CDR3 reads CAWGLAHTDTQYF. CDR3 DNA sequence: TGTGCGTGGGGACTAGCGCATACAGATACGCAGTATTTT. The chain uses TRBV30 and TRBJ2-3; 10 positions agree with TRBD2. This CDR3 comprises 13 residues. Germline-derived CDR1 and CDR2 are GTSNPN and SVGIG (reference sequence).

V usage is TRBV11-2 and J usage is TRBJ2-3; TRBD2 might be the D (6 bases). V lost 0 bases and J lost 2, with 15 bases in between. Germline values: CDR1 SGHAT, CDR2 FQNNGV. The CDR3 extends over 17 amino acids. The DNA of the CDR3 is TGTGCCAGCAGCTTAGAGGCGGGACTCCCGAACACAGATACGCAGTATTTT. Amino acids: CASSLEAGLPNTDTQYF.

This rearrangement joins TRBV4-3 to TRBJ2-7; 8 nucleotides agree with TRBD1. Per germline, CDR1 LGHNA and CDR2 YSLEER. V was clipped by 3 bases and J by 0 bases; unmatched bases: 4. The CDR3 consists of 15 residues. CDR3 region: CASSQDRVYSYEQYF. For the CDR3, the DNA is TGCGCCAGCAGCCAGGACAGGGTTTACTCCTACGAGCAGTACTTC.

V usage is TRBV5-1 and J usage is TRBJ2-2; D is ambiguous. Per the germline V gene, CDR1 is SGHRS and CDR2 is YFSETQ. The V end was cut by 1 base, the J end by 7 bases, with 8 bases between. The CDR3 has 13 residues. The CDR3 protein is CASSLTEIGELFF. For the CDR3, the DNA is TGCGCCAGCAGCTTGACAGAAATCGGGGAGCTGTTTTTT.

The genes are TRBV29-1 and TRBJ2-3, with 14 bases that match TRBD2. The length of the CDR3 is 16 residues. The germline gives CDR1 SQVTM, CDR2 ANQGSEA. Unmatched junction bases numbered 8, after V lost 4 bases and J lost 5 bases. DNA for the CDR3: TGCAGCGTTGGACTAGCGGGGGGGCAGGCGGGAGATACGCAGTATTTT. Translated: CSVGLAGGQAGDTQYF.

CDR3 sequence reads: CAISETDGNQPQHF. CDR3 in DNA: TGTGCCATCAGTGAGACAGATGGCAATCAGCCCCAGCATTTT. The chain carries TRBV10-3 and TRBJ1-5; no definite D call. There are 14 residues in the CDR3. Per the germline V gene, CDR1 is ENHRY and CDR2 is SYGVKD. V gave up 2 bases and J gave up 2 bases, with 7 bases separating them.

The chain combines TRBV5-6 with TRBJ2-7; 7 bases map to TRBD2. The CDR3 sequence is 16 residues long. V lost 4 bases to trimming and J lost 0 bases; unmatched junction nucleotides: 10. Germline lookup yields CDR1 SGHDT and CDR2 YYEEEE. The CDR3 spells CASSPPPTSVSYEQYF. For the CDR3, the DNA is TGTGCCAGCAGCCCTCCCCCTACTAGCGTCTCCTACGAGCAGTACTTC. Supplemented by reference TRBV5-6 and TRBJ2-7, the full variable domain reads DAGVTQSPTHLIKTRGQQVTLRCSPKSGHDTVSWYQQALGQGPQFIFQYYEEEERQRGNFPDRFSGHQFPNYSSELNVNALLLGDSALYLCASSPPPTSVSYEQYFGPGTRLTVT.

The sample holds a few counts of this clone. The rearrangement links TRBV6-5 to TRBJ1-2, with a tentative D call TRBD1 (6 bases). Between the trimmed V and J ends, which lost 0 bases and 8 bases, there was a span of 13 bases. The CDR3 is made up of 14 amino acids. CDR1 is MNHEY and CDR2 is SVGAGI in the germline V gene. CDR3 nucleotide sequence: TGTGCCAGCAGTTACTCGGCAGGGGTGGGCGGCTACACCTTC. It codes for CASSYSAGVGGYTF.

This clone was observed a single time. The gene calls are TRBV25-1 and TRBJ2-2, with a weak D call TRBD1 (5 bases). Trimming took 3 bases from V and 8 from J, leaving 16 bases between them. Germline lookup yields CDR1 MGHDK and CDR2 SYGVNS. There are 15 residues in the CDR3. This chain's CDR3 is CASSDVSLWTGELFF. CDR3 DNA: TGTGCCAGCAGTGATGTCTCTCTATGGACAGGGGAGCTGTTTTTT.

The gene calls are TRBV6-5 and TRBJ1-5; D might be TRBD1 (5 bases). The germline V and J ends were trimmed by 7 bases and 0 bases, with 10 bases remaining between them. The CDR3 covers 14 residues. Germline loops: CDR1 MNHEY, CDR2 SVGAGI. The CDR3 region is CASKLDSSNQPQHF. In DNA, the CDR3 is TGTGCCAGCAAACTTGACAGTAGCAATCAGCCCCAGCATTTT.

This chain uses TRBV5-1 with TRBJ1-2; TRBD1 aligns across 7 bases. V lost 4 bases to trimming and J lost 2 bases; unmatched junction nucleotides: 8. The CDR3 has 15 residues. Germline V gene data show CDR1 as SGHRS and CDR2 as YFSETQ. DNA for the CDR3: TGCGCCAGCAGCAATGGACAGGCGAACAACTATGGCTACACCTTC. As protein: CASSNGQANNYGYTF. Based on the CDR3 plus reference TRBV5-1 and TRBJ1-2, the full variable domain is KAGVTQTPRYLIKTRGQQVTLSCSPISGHRSVSWYQQTPGQGLQFLFEYFSETQRNKGNFPGRFSGRQFSNSRSEMNVSTLELGDSALYLCASSNGQANNYGYTFGSGTRLTVV.

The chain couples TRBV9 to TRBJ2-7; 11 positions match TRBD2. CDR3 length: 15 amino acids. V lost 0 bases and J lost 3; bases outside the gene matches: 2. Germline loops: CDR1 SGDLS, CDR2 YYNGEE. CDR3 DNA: TGTGCCAGCAGCGTAGATACTAGCGGGGGCTACGAGCAGTACTTC. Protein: CASSVDTSGGYEQYF.

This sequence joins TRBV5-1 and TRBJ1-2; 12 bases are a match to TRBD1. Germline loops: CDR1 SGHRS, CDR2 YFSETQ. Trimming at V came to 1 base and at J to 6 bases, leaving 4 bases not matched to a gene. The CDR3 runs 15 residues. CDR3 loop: CASSLWGQGANGYTF. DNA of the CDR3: TGCGCCAGCAGCTTGTGGGGACAGGGGGCAAATGGCTACACCTTC. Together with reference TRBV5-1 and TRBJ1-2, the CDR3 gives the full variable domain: KAGVTQTPRYLIKTRGQQVTLSCSPISGHRSVSWYQQTPGQGLQFLFEYFSETQRNKGNFPGRFSGRQFSNSRSEMNVSTLELGDSALYLCASSLWGQGANGYTFGSGTRLTVV.

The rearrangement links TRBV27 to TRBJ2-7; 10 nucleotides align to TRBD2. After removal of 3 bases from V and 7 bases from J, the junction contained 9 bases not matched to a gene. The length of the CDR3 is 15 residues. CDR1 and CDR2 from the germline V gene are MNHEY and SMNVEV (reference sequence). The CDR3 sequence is CASSLGSGGAGEQYF. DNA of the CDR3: TGTGCCAGCAGTTTGGGAAGCGGGGGGGCGGGTGAGCAGTACTTC.

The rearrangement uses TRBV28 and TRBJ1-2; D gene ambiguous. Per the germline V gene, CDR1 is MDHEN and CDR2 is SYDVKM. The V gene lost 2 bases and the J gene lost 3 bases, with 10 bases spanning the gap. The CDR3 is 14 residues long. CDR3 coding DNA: TGTGCCAGCAGTTTAGCAGGCAGAGACTATGGCTACACCTTC. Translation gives CASSLAGRDYGYTF.

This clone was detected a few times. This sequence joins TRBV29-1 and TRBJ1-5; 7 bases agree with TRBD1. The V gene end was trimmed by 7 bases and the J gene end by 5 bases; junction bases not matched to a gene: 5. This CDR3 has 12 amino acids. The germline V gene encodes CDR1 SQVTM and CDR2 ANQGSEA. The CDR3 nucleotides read TGCAGCGCTAGACAGGGTGATCAGCCCCAGCATTTT. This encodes CSARQGDQPQHF.

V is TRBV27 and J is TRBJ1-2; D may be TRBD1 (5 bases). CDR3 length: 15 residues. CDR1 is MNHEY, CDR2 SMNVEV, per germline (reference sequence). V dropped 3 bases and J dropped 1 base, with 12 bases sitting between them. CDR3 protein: CASSFGTGGNYGYTF. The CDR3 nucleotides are TGTGCCAGCAGTTTTGGGACTGGAGGTAACTATGGCTACACCTTC.

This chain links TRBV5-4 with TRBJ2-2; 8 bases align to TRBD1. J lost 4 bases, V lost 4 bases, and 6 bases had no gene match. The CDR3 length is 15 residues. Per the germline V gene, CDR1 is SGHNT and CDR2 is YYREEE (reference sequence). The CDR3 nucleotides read TGTGCCAGCAGCGGGCGCAGGGGGCTCACCGGGGAGCTGTTTTTT. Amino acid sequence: CASSGRRGLTGELFF. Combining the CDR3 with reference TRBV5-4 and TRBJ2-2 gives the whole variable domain ETGVTQSPTHLIKTRGQQVTLRCSSQSGHNTVSWYQQALGQGPQFIFQYYREEENGRGNFPPRFSGLQFPNYSSELNVNALELDDSALYLCASSGRRGLTGELFFGEGSRLTVL.

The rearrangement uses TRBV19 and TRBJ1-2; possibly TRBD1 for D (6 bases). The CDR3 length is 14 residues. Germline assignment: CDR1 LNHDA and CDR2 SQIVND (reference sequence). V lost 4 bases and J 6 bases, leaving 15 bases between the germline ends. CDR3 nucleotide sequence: TGTGCCAGTAGTACAGGGGTAAGACTTAATGGCTACACCTTC. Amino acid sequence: CASSTGVRLNGYTF.